This T cell receptor beta chain was sequenced for a study of blood T cells in healthy people across ages. Each donor had around 11 milliliters of peripheral blood drawn. PCR was performed a second time for about 7 to 12 cycles using a sample-barcoded 5' primer and a J-beta primer mix. Each single sample gave us at least 3 million CDR3-containing paired-end reads. One entry per CDR3 protein, called by TCRdb with MiXCR from the 5' RACE reads. The table shows around 800,000 distinct CDR3 sequences, with around 45% occurring only once. General study results and limits: Unsorted PBMCs blocked a conclusive comparison of naive and antigen-experienced cells. Observed TCR beta diversity per million T cells went down as age went up. This fall followed a roughly linear course with age.

A note on this clonotype: Antigen unknown.

The CDR3 extends over 16 amino acids. Germline V gene data show CDR1 as ENHRY and CDR2 as SYGVKD. Trimming removed 5 bases from V and 7 bases from J, with 21 bases in between. The chain joins TRBV10-3 to TRBJ2-1; TRBD2 is a possible D gene (6 bases). The clonotype originates from a man of 80 years or more in good health. The sequenced sample was blood. CDR3 region: CAISTPPGGLTNEQFF. CDR3 DNA sequence: TGTGCCATCAGTACCCCTCCGGGTGGACTAACGAATGAGCAGTTCTTC.